The TCR beta chain described here comes from a study of identifying expanded T cells in peripheral blood. Only in-frame clones appear in the TCRdb table, and some are missing; sequencing was by immunoSEQ multiplex PCR. The sample has 90,000 or so clones, about 90% seen once. CDR3 length equals 14 residues. The V segment lost 2 bases and the J segment 2 bases; nucleotides outside the gene matches: 2. Germline V gives CDR1 MNHEY, CDR2 SVGAGI. Note on this clone: Antigen specificity is unknown.

Study conclusions and caveats: Two-week clone count variance significantly increased as total template count grew. Technical replicates showed about 1.1 changed clones; two weeks 15 to 20; four weeks 19.

No infections or other immune events were documented during collection. Material for sequencing was blood. This TCR came from a person aged 18 to 75 in good health. The chain uses TRBV6-5 and TRBJ2-7, with 8 bases fitting TRBD2. The CDR3 loop is CASSYGGGTYEQYF. CDR3 coding DNA: TGTGCCAGCAGTTACGGCGGGGGGACCTACGAGCAGTACTTC.